This is a list of T cell receptor beta chains from one sample in a study of blood T cell repertoires in COVID-19. TCRdb keeps only in-frame clones here, not all; method: immunoSEQ multiplex PCR. The table lists 100,000 to 150,000 clones, around 63% of them singletons. Specimen: peripheral blood. The receptors were gathered from a woman between 70 and 85 years old with acute or convalescent COVID-19. Each CDR3 is given with its conserved first and last residue. The order of the fields is V gene, clone size, J gene, D gene, CDR3 protein, CDR3 DNA. D genes are given only for firm matches. Some rows have no size entry. The others give once, few or many, or a class for an expanded clone.

>TRBV2|NA|TRBJ1-3|NA
CASSALLAIRDSGNTIYF
TGTGCCAGCAGCGCCCTCTTGGCGATTCGGGACTCTGGAAACACCATATATTTT
>TRBV11-2|NA|TRBJ1-1|NA
CASSLGQFSEAFF
TGTGCCAGCAGCTTGGGACAATTCTCTGAAGCTTTCTTT
>TRBV7-2|NA|TRBJ1-5|NA
CASSLGPGEPQHF
TGTGCCAGCAGCTTAGGGCCCGGGGAGCCCCAGCATTTT
>TRBV7-2|NA|TRBJ2-5|TRBD2
CASSPPGGETQYF
TGTGCCAGCAGCCCCCCGGGGGGAGAGACCCAGTACTTC
>TRBV7-9|NA|TRBJ1-2|NA
CASSLGKGNGYTF
TGTGCCAGCAGCTTGGGCAAGGGGAATGGCTACACCTTC
>TRBV6-5|NA|TRBJ2-3|NA
CASILIFGDTQYF
TGTGCCAGCATACTTATTTTTGGAGATACGCAGTATTTT
>TRBV15|few|TRBJ2-7|NA
CATSNDPGPNPYEQYF
TGTGCCACCAGCAACGACCCAGGGCCTAACCCCTACGAGCAGTACTTC
>TRBV7-2|NA|TRBJ2-5|TRBD2
CASSLVGLAGQETQYF
TGTGCCAGCAGCTTAGTTGGGCTAGCGGGGCAAGAGACCCAGTACTTC
>TRBV6-5|NA|TRBJ1-6|NA
CASRGTKSPLHF
TGTGCCAGCAGAGGGACAAAATCACCCCTCCACTTT
>TRBV5-8|NA|TRBJ2-5|NA
CASSLARSEWETQYF
TGTGCCAGCAGCTTGGCACGTTCGGAGTGGGAGACCCAGTACTTC
>TRBV12-3/TRBV12-4|NA|TRBJ1-1|TRBD1
CASSSGQGTEAFF
TGTGCCAGCAGTTCGGGACAGGGGACTGAAGCTTTCTTT
>TRBV10-3|NA|TRBJ2-1|NA
CAISEGGGIYNEQFF
TGTGCCATCAGTGAAGGGGGCGGGATCTACAATGAGCAGTTCTTC
>TRBV12-3/TRBV12-4|NA|TRBJ2-1|NA
CASSSRNEQFF
TGTGCCAGCAGTTCTAGGAATGAGCAGTTCTTC
>TRBV6-5|NA|TRBJ1-2|NA
CASSFLAQGPRGYTF
TGTGCCAGCAGTTTCCTCGCACAGGGCCCTAGAGGCTACACCTTC
>TRBV6-5|NA|TRBJ2-3|NA
CASSTAGYTDTQYF
TGTGCCAGCAGTACCGCGGGGTACACAGATACGCAGTATTTT
>TRBV6-5|NA|TRBJ1-2|NA
CASSRSRYTF
TGTGCCAGCAGCCGGAGTCGCTACACCTTC
>TRBV5-4|NA|TRBJ2-1|TRBD1
CASSFSGTGGNEQFF
TGTGCCAGCAGCTTTTCCGGGACAGGGGGGAATGAGCAGTTCTTC
>TRBV7-9|few|TRBJ2-5|NA
CASSPGGLPTRETQYF
TGTGCCAGCAGCCCAGGGGGACTCCCCACAAGGGAGACCCAGTACTTC
>TRBV2|medium-sized|TRBJ2-1|TRBD2
CASNGLAVYNEQFF
TGTGCCAGCAATGGACTAGCGGTATACAATGAGCAGTTCTTC
>TRBV7-9|few|TRBJ2-3|TRBD2
CASSARGGATDTQYF
TGTGCCAGCAGCGCCCGCGGGGGAGCCACAGATACGCAGTATTTT
>TRBV2|NA|TRBJ2-3|TRBD2
CASRGLADTDTQYF
TGTGCCAGCAGGGGACTAGCGGACACAGATACGCAGTATTTT
>TRBV5-8|NA|TRBJ2-3|NA
CASSPFRGSSSTDTQYF
TGTGCCAGCAGCCCGTTTAGGGGCTCCTCTAGCACAGATACGCAGTATTTT
>TRBV27|NA|TRBJ1-2|TRBD1
CASSLNQDRVHGYTF
TGTGCCAGCAGTTTAAATCAAGACAGGGTCCATGGCTACACCTTC